This T cell receptor (beta chain) came from a study of cytomegalovirus exposure and HLA in healthy donors. The CDR3 is 20 residues long. Trimming shortened V by 2 bases and J by 0 bases, and 23 bases separated the two germline ends. Germline loops: CDR1 KGHSH, CDR2 LQKENI. Concerning this clone itself: What it binds is unknown.

PCR used 60 Vbeta primers and 13 Jbeta primers. Some clones are missing from TCRdb's copy, which holds only in-frame ones; the method was immunoSEQ multiplex PCR. The data show roughly 200,000 clones, approximately 85% seen once. General study points: As immune exposure information, only CMV serostatus was available. Differences between HLA loci emerged in a later analysis of TCR association rates, with DRB1 most and HLA-C fewest. For TCR beta chains, V- and J-gene trimming was later linked to a missense DCLRE1C variant.

Sequencing was done on a sample of PBMCs. The sequence was collected from a woman in her forties or fifties in good health and CMV-seronegative. The chain uses TRBV18 and TRBJ1-3; D possibly corresponds to TRBD1 (6 bases). CDR3 residues: CASSPNLASAGVFSGNTIYF. The CDR3 nucleotides read TGTGCCAGCTCACCAAATCTGGCCAGTGCAGGGGTTTTCTCTGGAAACACCATATATTTT. The entire variable domain, with the rest obtained from reference TRBV18 and TRBJ1-3, is as follows: NAGVMQNPRHLVRRRGQEARLRCSPMKGHSHVYWYRQLPEEGLKFMVYLQKENIIDESGMPKERFSAEFPKEGPSILRIQQVVRGDSAAYFCASSPNLASAGVFSGNTIYFGEGSWLTVV.